The 17 T cell receptor beta chains below were found in one sample sequenced in a study of CD8+ T cells in alopecia areata. Following RNA extraction, reverse transcription yielded cDNA that acted as the sequencing template. Sequenced by immunoSEQ multiplex PCR; TCRdb stores in-frame clones only, minus some. There are 200,000 to 250,000 clones in the sample; more than 60% occur only once, and more than 1% lies in the top ten. Indicated treatment: oral pan-JAK inhibitor, 5-10 mg twice daily. This specimen was CD4+ T cells sorted from blood, taken around week 44, from a patient treated with tofacitinib. The origin of the receptors is a human donor with alopecia areata.

The chain carries TRBV18 and TRBJ2-3; D unclear. Trimming took 0 bases from V and 0 from J, leaving 7 bases between them. Germline CDR1 and CDR2: KGHSH and LQKENI. The CDR3 totals 15 residues. The CDR3 here is CASSPPSASTDTQYF. CDR3 coding DNA: TGTGCCAGCTCACCACCGTCTGCTAGCACAGATACGCAGTATTTT.

The rearrangement uses TRBV9 and TRBJ1-1; D gene ambiguous. Germline V gives CDR1 SGDLS, CDR2 YYNGEE. The CDR3 length is 15 residues. Trimming removed 4 bases from V and 6 bases from J, with 19 bases in between. The chain's CDR3 is CASSPRVPPDSEAFF. CDR3 nucleotides: TGTGCCAGCAGCCCTCGCGTGCCACCAGACTCTGAAGCTTTCTTT.

The V and J genes are TRBV29-1 and TRBJ1-2; 8 nucleotides align to TRBD1. The germline V gene encodes CDR1 SQVTM and CDR2 ANQGSEA. V trimming: 6 bases; J trimming: 4 bases; junction bases outside the gene matches: 7. This CDR3 spans 13 amino acids. The CDR3 sequence: CSVRDRGPYGYTF. In DNA form, the CDR3 reads TGCAGCGTGAGAGACAGGGGCCCCTATGGCTACACCTTC. Complete variable domain (other parts from reference TRBV29-1 and TRBJ1-2): SAVISQKPSRDICQRGTSLTIQCQVDSQVTMMFWYRQQPGQSLTLIATANQGSEATYESGFVIDKFPISRPNLTFSTLTVSNMSPEDSSIYLCSVRDRGPYGYTFGSGTRLTVV.

The sample holds a few counts of this clone. CDR3 loop: CASSNVASGGVDTQYF. The CDR3 DNA follows: TGTGCCAGCAGCAATGTGGCTAGCGGGGGGGTAGATACGCAGTATTTT. V is TRBV2 and J is TRBJ2-3, with 12 bases that match TRBD2. The germline V gene encodes CDR1 SNHLY and CDR2 FYNNEI. This CDR3 is built from 16 residues. V gave up 6 bases and J gave up 5 bases; unmatched junction bases: 9. Filled out from reference TRBV2 and TRBJ2-3, the complete variable domain reads EPEVTQTPSHQVTQMGQEVILRCVPISNHLYFYWYRQILGQKVEFLVSFYNNEISEKSEIFDDQFSVERPDGSNFTLKIRSTKLEDSAMYFCASSNVASGGVDTQYFGPGTRLTVL.

V gene TRBV20-1 combines with J gene TRBJ2-7, with D perhaps TRBD2 (5 bases). Germline CDR1 is DFQATT and CDR2 is SNEGSKA (reference sequence). The CDR3 is made up of 10 amino acids. V lost 5 bases to trimming and J lost 10 bases, with 12 bases between them. The CDR3 DNA sequence: TGCAGTGCTTTGGACTCTACCCAGTACTTC. The encoded protein is CSALDSTQYF.

This chain connects TRBV27 to TRBJ2-7; no clear D gene. Germline assignment: CDR1 MNHEY and CDR2 SMNVEV (reference sequence). This CDR3 comprises 8 residues. V lost 11 bases to trimming and J lost 6 bases, with 5 bases between them. CDR3 coding DNA: TGTGCCCGCTCCGAGCAGTACTTC. It is translated as CARSEQYF.

V and J are TRBV27 and TRBJ1-2; 8 bases map to TRBD1. The CDR3 length is 13 residues. J gave up 7 bases and V 5 bases, and 6 bases lay outside the gene matches. Germline CDR1 and CDR2: MNHEY and SMNVEV (reference sequence). CDR3 residues: CASSPQGVGGYTF. Here the CDR3 DNA reads TGTGCCAGCAGTCCACAGGGGGTTGGTGGCTACACCTTC.

The CDR3: CASSLIPGVGQPQHF. DNA for the CDR3: TGTGCCAGCAGCTTAATACCAGGGGTAGGTCAGCCCCAGCATTTT. The V gene is TRBV7-2, the J gene TRBJ1-5; possible D gene TRBD1, 6 bases. The CDR3 has 15 residues. With 2 bases removed from V and 6 bases from J, the gap between germline ends came to 14 bases. Germline V gene sequence: CDR1 SGHTA, CDR2 FQGNSA. Together with reference TRBV7-2 and TRBJ1-5, the CDR3 gives the full variable domain: GAGVSQSPSNKVTEKGKDVELRCDPISGHTALYWYRQSLGQGLEFLIYFQGNSAPDKSGLPSDRFSAERTGGSVSTLTIQRTQQEDSAVYLCASSLIPGVGQPQHFGDGTRLSIL.

The chain carries TRBV25-1 and TRBJ1-5; the match to TRBD1 covers 11 bases. The CDR3 contains 16 residues. V dropped 4 bases and J dropped 1; count of bases not matched to a gene: 3. Germline CDR1 reads MGHDK; CDR2 reads SYGVNS. Here the CDR3 reads CASSGTGGESNQPQHF. CDR3 DNA sequence: TGTGCCAGCAGTGGGACAGGGGGCGAGAGCAATCAGCCCCAGCATTTT.

V is TRBV6-5 and J is TRBJ1-5; 9 bases map to TRBD1. The length of the CDR3 is 13 residues. V shed 5 bases and J 7 bases; nucleotides not matched to a gene: 3. Germline V gene data show CDR1 as MNHEY and CDR2 as SVGAGI. The CDR3 reads CASSDRGGQPQHF. The CDR3 region has the DNA TGTGCCAGCAGTGACAGGGGGGGCCAGCCCCAGCATTTT.

The chain has TRBV6-4 and TRBJ1-5; a possible D gene is TRBD1 (5 bases). Trimming removed 5 bases from V and 3 bases from J, with 11 bases in between. Germline CDR1 is MRHNA and CDR2 is SNTAGT. The CDR3 contains 14 residues. This CDR3 reads CASSTQDNNQPQHF. CDR3 DNA sequence: TGTGCCAGCAGTACGCAGGACAACAATCAGCCCCAGCATTTT.

CDR3 coding DNA: TGTGCCAGCAGCCCTGCCTGGGGGGAAACCTACAATGAGCAGTTCTTC. Translation gives CASSPAWGETYNEQFF. The chain joins TRBV5-6 to TRBJ2-1; perhaps TRBD2 as D (6 bases). Germline-derived CDR1 and CDR2 are SGHDT and YYEEEE. Trimming shortened V by 4 bases and J by 2 bases, and 16 bases separated the two germline ends. The CDR3 has 16 residues. The variable domain in full, completed from reference TRBV5-6 and TRBJ2-1, reads DAGVTQSPTHLIKTRGQQVTLRCSPKSGHDTVSWYQQALGQGPQFIFQYYEEEERQRGNFPDRFSGHQFPNYSSELNVNALLLGDSALYLCASSPAWGETYNEQFFGPGTRLTVL.

The chain uses TRBV6-5 and TRBJ2-7; D not resolved. V was shortened by 6 bases and J by 0 bases, with 12 bases between the two germline ends. Per the germline V gene, CDR1 is MNHEY and CDR2 is SVGAGI. CDR3 length equals 14 residues. The CDR3 DNA reads TGTGCCAGCAGAGTGGGTCATAACTCCTACGAGCAGTACTTC. Translated, it gives CASRVGHNSYEQYF.

CDR3: CSVQAQLDMNTEAFF. DNA of the CDR3: TGCAGCGTTCAAGCCCAACTGGACATGAACACTGAAGCTTTCTTT. The chain links TRBV29-1 to TRBJ1-1; TRBD1 is a possible D gene (5 bases). With 5 bases removed from V and 0 bases from J, the gap between germline ends came to 16 bases. CDR3 length: 15 amino acids. Germline V gene sequence: CDR1 SQVTM, CDR2 ANQGSEA.

This clone was observed once. The V gene is TRBV25-1, the J gene TRBJ2-7; 9 bases agree with TRBD1. The germline CDR1 and CDR2 sequences are MGHDK and SYGVNS. The junction had 9 bases not matched to a gene; V was cut back by 6 bases and J by 9 bases. The CDR3 spans 13 residues. The CDR3 sequence: CASRNRGPGVQYF. For the CDR3, the DNA is TGTGCCAGCAGAAACAGGGGGCCCGGGGTGCAGTACTTC.

This clone was detected a few times. The genes are TRBV29-1 and TRBJ2-1; 7 positions agree with TRBD2. The CDR3 consists of 14 residues. J was trimmed by 3 bases and V by 4 bases; bases with no gene match: 6. Germline V CDR1 and CDR2: SQVTM, ANQGSEA. CDR3 DNA: TGCAGCGTTGTCGGGCTAGCGGACTACAATGAGCAGTTCTTC. It is translated as CSVVGLADYNEQFF.

The J gene is TRBJ1-2, the V gene TRBV19; TRBD1 is a possible D gene (5 bases). The germline gives CDR1 LNHDA, CDR2 SQIVND (reference sequence). The CDR3 extends over 12 amino acids. Trimming pared 4 bases from V and 8 bases from J, leaving 11 bases between. The CDR3 sequence is CASSRGASGYTF. The DNA for the CDR3 is TGTGCCAGTAGTAGGGGCGCTTCGGGCTACACCTTC.